The sequence of this T cell receptor (beta chain) was determined in a study of identical twins. The CDR3 loop spans 15 amino acids. The ends lost 4 bases at V and 3 bases at J; junction bases unmatched: 5. Germline V gives CDR1 SGHVS, CDR2 FNYEAQ. TCRdb re-analysed the 5' RACE reads in MiXCR, keeping a single row per CDR3 protein. The top ten hold around 1.5% of the sample, which has about 900,000 distinct CDR3 sequences, around an eighth seen once. These sequences were also reported in another study, on yellow fever vaccine responses in identical twins.

The chain combines TRBV7-6 with TRBJ2-7, with 11 bases fitting TRBD2. This receptor was taken from a woman in her late teens or twenties in good health. Sequenced: PBMCs. CDR3 in amino acids: CASSYLGTSGYEQYF. The CDR3 nucleotides are TGTGCCAGCAGCTACCTCGGGACTAGCGGCTACGAGCAGTACTTC.